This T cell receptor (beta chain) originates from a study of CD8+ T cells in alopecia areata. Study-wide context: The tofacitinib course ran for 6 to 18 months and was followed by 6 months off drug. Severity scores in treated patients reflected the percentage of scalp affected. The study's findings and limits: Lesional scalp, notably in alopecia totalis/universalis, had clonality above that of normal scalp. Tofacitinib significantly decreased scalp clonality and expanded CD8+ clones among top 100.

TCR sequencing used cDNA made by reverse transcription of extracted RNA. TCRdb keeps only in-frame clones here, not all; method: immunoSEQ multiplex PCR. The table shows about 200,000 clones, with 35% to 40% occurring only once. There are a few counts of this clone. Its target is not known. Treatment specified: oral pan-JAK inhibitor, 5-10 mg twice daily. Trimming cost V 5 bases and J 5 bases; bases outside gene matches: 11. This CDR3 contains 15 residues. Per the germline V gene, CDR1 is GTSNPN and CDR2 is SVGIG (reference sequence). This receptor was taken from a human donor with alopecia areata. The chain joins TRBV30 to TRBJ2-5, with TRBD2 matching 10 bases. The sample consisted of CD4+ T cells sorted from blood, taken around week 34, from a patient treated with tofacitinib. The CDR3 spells CAWESGGLAYETQYF. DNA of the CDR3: TGTGCCTGGGAGTCTGGGGGACTAGCGTACGAGACCCAGTACTTC.